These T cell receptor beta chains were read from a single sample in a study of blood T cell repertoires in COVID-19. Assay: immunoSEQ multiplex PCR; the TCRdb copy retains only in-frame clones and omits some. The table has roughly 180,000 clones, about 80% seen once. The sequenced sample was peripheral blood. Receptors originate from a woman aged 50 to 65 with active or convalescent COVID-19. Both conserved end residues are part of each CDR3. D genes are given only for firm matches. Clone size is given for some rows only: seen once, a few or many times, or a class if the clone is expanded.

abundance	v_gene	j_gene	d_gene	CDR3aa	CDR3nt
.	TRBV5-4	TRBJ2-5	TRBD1	CASSRGGSEGGETQYF	TGTGCCAGCAGCCGAGGGGGCAGCGAGGGCGGGGAGACCCAGTACTTC
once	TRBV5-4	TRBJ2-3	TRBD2	CASSLGGLASTDTQYF	TGTGCCAGCAGCTTGGGGGGACTAGCAAGCACAGATACGCAGTATTTT
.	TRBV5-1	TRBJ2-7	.	CASSATASSYEQYF	TGCGCCAGCAGCGCGACAGCGAGCTCCTACGAGCAGTACTTC
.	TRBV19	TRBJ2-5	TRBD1	CASSNPRDRRKETQYF	TGTGCCAGTAGTAACCCGAGGGACAGGAGGAAAGAGACCCAGTACTTC
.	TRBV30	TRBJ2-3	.	CACTSGADTQYF	TGTGCCTGCACTAGTGGGGCAGATACGCAGTATTTT
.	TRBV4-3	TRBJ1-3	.	CASSQDWGLSGNTIYF	TGCGCCAGCAGCCAAGATTGGGGCCTCTCTGGAAACACCATATATTTT
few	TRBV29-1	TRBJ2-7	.	CSVDGNSYEQYF	TGCAGCGTGGACGGGAACTCCTACGAGCAGTACTTC
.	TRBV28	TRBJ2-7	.	CASSSGPYEQYF	TGTGCCAGCAGTTCAGGGCCCTACGAGCAGTACTTC
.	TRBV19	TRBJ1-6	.	CASSIRQGGFDSPLHF	TGTGCCAGTAGTATACGGCAGGGAGGTTTTGATTCACCCCTCCACTTT
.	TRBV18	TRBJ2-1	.	CASSPPIASSSYNEQFF	TGTGCCAGCTCACCACCGATCGCGAGTAGCTCCTACAATGAGCAGTTCTTC
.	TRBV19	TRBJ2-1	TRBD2	CASRTSGNLYNEQFF	TGTGCCAGTCGGACTAGCGGGAATCTCTACAATGAGCAGTTCTTC